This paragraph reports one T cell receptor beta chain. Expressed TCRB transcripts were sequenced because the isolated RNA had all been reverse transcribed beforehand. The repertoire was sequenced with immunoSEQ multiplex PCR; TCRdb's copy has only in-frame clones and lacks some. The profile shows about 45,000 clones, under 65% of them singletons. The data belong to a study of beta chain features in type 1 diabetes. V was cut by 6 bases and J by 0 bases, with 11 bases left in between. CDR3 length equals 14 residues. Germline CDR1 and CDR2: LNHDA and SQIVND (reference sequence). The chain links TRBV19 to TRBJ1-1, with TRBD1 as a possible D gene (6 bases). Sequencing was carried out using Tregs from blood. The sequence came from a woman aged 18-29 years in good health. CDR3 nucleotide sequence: TGTGCCAGTAGCCGGACAGAGATGAACACTGAAGCTTTCTTT. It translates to CASSRTEMNTEAFF. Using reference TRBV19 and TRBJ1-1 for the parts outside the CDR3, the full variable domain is DGGITQSPKYLFRKEGQNVTLSCEQNLNHDAMYWYRQDPGQGLRLIYYSQIVNDFQKGDIAEGYSVSREKKESFPLTVTSAQKNPTAFYLCASSRTEMNTEAFFGQGTRLTVV.